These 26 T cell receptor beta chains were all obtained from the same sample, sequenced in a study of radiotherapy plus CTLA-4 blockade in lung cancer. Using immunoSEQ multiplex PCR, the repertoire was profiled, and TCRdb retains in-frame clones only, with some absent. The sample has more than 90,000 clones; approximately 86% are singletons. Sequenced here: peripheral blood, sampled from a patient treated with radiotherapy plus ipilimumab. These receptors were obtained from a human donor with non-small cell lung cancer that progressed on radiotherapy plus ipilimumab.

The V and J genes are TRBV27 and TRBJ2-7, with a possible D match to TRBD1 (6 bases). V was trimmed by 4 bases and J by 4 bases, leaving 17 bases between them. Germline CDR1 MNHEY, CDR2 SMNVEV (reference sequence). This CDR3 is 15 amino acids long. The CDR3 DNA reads TGTGCCAGCAGTTGGACCTCGGGACAAGGATACGAGCAGTACTTC. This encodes CASSWTSGQGYEQYF.

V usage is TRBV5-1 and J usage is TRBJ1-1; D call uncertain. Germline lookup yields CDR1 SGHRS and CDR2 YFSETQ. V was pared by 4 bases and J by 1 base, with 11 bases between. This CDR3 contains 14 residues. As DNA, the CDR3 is TGCGCCAGCAGCACCTCTAGGGCGAACACTGAAGCTTTCTTT. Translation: CASSTSRANTEAFF.

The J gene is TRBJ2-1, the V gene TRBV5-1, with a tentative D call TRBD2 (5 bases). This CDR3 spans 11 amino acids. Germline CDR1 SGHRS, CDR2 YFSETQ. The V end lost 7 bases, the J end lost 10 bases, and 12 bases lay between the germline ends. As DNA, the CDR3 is TGCGCCAGCGACCTCAGCGGAGAGCAGTTCTTC. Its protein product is CASDLSGEQFF.

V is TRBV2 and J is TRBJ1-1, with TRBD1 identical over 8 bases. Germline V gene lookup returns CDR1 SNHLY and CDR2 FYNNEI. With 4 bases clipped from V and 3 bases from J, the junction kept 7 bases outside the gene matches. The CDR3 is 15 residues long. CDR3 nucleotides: TGTGCCAGCAGTGGGGACAGGTCTTGGGACACTGAAGCTTTCTTT. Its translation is CASSGDRSWDTEAFF.

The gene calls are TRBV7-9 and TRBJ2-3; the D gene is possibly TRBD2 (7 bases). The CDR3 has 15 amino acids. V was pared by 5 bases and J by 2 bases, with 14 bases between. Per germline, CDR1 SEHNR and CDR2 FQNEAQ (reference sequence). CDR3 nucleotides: TGTGCCAGCAGCCGGAAGGGGGGGGACACAGATACGCAGTATTTT. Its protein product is CASSRKGGDTDTQYF.

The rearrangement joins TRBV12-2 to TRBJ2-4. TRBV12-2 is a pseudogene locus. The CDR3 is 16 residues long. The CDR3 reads CASRLARQEMKNIQYF. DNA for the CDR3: TGTGCAAGTCGCTTAGCGCGGCAGGAGATGAAAAACATTCAGTACTTC.

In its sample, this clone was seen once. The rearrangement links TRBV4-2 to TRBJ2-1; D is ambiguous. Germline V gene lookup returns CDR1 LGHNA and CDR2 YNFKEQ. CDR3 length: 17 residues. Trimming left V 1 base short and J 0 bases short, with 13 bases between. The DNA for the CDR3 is TGTGCCAGCAGCCAAGTATCGGCTTACAGCTCCTACAATGAGCAGTTCTTC. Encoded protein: CASSQVSAYSSYNEQFF.

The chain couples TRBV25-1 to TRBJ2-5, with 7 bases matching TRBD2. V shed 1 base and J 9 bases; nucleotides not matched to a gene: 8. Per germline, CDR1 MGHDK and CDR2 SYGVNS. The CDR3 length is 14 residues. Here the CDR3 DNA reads TGTGCCAGCAGTGAATCAGGGAGCCGGGAGGCCCAGTACTTC. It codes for CASSESGSREAQYF.

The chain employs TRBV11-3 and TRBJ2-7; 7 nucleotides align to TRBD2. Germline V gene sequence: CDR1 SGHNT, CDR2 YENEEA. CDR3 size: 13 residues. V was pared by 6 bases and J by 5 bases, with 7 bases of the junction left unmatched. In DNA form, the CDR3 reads TGTGCCAGCAGTCGGGGAGGGCCCCACGAGCAGTACTTC. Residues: CASSRGGPHEQYF.

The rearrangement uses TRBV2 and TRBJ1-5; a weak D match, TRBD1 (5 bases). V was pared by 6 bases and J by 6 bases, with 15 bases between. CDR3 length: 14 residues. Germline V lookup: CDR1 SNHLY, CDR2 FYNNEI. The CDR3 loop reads CASRPDQGSQPQHF. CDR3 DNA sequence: TGTGCCAGCAGACCGGACCAGGGATCTCAGCCCCAGCATTTT. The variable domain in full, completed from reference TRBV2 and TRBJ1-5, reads EPEVTQTPSHQVTQMGQEVILRCVPISNHLYFYWYRQILGQKVEFLVSFYNNEISEKSEIFDDQFSVERPDGSNFTLKIRSTKLEDSAMYFCASRPDQGSQPQHFGDGTRLSIL.

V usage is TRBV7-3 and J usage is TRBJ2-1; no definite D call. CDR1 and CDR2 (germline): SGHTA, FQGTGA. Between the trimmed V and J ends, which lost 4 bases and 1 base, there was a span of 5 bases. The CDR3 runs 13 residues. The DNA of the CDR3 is TGTGCCAGCAGCTCCTCTTCCTACAATGAGCAGTTCTTC. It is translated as CASSSSSYNEQFF.

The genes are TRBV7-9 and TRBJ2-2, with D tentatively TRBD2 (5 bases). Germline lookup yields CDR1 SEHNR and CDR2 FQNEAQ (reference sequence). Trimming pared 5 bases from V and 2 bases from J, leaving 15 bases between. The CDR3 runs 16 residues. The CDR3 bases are TGTGCCAGCAGCGCTAGAGGAGGCTTTAACACCGGGGAGCTGTTTTTT. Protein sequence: CASSARGGFNTGELFF.

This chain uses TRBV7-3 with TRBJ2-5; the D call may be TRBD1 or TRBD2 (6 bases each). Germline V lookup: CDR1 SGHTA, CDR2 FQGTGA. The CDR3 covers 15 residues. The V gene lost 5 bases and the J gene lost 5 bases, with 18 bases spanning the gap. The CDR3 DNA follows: TGTGCCAGCAGCCTGGGGGCTCGGGCGGGGGAGACCCAGTACTTC. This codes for CASSLGARAGETQYF.

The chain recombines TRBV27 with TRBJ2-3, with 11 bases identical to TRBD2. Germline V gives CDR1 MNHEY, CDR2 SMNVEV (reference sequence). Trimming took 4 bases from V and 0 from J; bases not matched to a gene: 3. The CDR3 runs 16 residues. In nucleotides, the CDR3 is TGTGCCAGCAGTTCTAGCGGGAGGACTAGCACAGATACGCAGTATTTT. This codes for CASSSSGRTSTDTQYF.

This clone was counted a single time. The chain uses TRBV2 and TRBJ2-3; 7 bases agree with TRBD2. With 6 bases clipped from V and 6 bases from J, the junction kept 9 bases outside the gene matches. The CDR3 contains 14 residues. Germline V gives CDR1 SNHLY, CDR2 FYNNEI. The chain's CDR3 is CASRSLVAGDTQYF. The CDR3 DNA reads TGTGCCAGCAGAAGTCTAGTAGCGGGCGATACGCAGTATTTT.

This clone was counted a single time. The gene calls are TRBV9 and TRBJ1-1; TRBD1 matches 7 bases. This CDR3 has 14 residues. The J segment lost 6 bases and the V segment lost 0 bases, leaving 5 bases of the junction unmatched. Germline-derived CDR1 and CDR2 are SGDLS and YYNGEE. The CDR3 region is CASSVVGGGAEAFF. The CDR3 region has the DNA TGTGCCAGCAGCGTAGTAGGGGGCGGCGCTGAAGCTTTCTTT.

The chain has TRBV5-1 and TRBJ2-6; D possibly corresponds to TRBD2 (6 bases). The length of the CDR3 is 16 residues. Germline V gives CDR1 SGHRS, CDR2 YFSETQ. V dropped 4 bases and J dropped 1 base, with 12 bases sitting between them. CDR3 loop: CASSSPAGSGANVLTF. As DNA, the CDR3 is TGCGCCAGCAGCAGTCCCGCGGGGTCTGGGGCCAACGTCCTGACTTTC.

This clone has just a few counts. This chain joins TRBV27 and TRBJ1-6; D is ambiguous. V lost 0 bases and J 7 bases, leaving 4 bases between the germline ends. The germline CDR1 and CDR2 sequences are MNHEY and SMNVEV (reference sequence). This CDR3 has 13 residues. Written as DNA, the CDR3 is TGTGCCAGCAGTTTATCACGGAATTCACCCCTCCACTTT. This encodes CASSLSRNSPLHF.

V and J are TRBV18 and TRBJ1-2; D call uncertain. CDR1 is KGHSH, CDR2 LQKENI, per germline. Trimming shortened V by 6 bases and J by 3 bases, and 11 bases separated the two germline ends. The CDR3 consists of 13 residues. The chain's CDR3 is CASSPTEDYGYTF. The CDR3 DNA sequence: TGTGCCAGCTCCCCCACGGAGGACTATGGCTACACCTTC.

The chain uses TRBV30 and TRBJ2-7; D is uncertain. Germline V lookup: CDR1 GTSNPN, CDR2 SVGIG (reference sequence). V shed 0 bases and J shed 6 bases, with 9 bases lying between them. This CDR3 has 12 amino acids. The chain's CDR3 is CAWSVRVGEQYF. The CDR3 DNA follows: TGTGCCTGGAGTGTACGAGTTGGCGAGCAGTACTTC.

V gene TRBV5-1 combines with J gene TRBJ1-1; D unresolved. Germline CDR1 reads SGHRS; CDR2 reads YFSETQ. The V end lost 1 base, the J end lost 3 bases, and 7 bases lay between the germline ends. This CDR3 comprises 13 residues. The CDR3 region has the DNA TGCGCCAGCAGCTTGATTGTAGACACTGAAGCTTTCTTT. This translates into CASSLIVDTEAFF. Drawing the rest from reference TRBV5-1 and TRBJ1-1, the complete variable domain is KAGVTQTPRYLIKTRGQQVTLSCSPISGHRSVSWYQQTPGQGLQFLFEYFSETQRNKGNFPGRFSGRQFSNSRSEMNVSTLELGDSALYLCASSLIVDTEAFFGQGTRLTVV.

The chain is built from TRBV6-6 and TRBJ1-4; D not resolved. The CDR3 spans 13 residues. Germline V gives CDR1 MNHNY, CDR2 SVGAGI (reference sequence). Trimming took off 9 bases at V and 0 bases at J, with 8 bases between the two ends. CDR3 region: CASPGPTNEKLFF. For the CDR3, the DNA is TGTGCCAGTCCCGGCCCAACTAATGAAAAACTGTTTTTT.

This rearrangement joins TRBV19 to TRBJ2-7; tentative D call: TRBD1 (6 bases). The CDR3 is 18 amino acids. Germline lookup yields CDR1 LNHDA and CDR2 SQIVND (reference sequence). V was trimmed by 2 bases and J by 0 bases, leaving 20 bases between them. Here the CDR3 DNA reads TGTGCCAGTAGTATAAGAGGGACACCCCTGGGAAACTCCTACGAGCAGTACTTC. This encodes CASSIRGTPLGNSYEQYF.

The CDR3 coding sequence is TGTGCCAGCAGTGCCCTAGCGGGAGTGTTGGATACGCAGTATTTT. Encoded protein: CASSALAGVLDTQYF. V is TRBV6-1 and J is TRBJ2-3; 10 bases are a match to TRBD2. The CDR3 sequence is 15 residues long. Germline loops: CDR1 MNHNS, CDR2 SASEGT. Losses at the gene ends were 4 bases for V and 6 bases for J; bases not matched to a gene: 7.

The CDR3 protein is CASSYPSRTGELFF. The CDR3 DNA sequence: TGTGCCAGCAGTTACCCTAGCAGGACCGGGGAGCTGTTTTTT. The chain combines TRBV6-6 with TRBJ2-2; D may be TRBD2 (5 bases). The ends were cut back, 2 bases at V and 5 bases at J, with 9 bases in the middle. Germline-derived CDR1 and CDR2 are MNHNY and SVGAGI (reference sequence). This CDR3 region has 14 residues.

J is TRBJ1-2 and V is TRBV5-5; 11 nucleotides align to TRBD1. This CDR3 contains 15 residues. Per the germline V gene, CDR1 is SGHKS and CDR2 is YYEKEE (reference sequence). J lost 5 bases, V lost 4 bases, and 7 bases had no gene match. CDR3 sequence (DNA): TGTGCCAGCAGCCCAGGGACAGGGGGTAAATATGGCTACACCTTC. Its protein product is CASSPGTGGKYGYTF.